This T cell receptor beta chain was recorded in a study of technical replicates of blood from a few donors. Clones were sequenced by immunoSEQ multiplex PCR, and TCRdb holds only the in-frame ones, with some missing. Among about 80,000 clones listed, 94% were seen once. Germline loops: CDR1 MNHNS, CDR2 SASEGT. The CDR3 covers 17 residues. Trimming removed 3 bases from V and 0 bases from J, with 14 bases in between. This rearrangement joins TRBV6-1 to TRBJ2-2; tentatively, D is TRBD2 (6 bases). Specimen: T cells isolated from PBMCs. The clonotype originates from a human donor in good health. Written as DNA, the CDR3 is TGTGCCAGCAGTGAGGGGAGGACGGCACCGAACACCGGGGAGCTGTTTTTT. It yields the protein CASSEGRTAPNTGELFF.